The 14 T cell receptor beta chains below all came from one sample that was sequenced in a study of radiotherapy plus CTLA-4 blockade in lung cancer listed by TCRdb under 2018. Libraries were prepared through the immunoSEQ multiplex PCR assay. TCRdb retrieved this table from immuneACCESS and kept in-frame rearrangements only. Not all clones are present; in checked studies, unresolved V genes account for under half, and no reason is known for the remainder. The sample table lists 30,000 to 40,000 clones, approximately 85% of them with a count of one. Clones ranked in the top ten supply 5% to 6% of the sample. This specimen was peripheral blood, taken from a patient treated with radiotherapy plus ipilimumab. The receptors shown here come from a human donor with non-small cell lung cancer who had stable disease on radiotherapy plus ipilimumab.

This clone occurred once. The chain couples TRBV30 to TRBJ1-6; TRBD1 agrees at 7 bases. This CDR3 has 14 residues. CDR1 is GTSNPN and CDR2 is SVGIG in the germline V gene (reference sequence). V lost 4 bases, J lost 6 bases, and 6 bases stayed unmatched. The CDR3: CAWTYRGVNSPLHF. For the CDR3, the DNA is TGTGCCTGGACCTACAGGGGCGTTAATTCACCCCTCCACTTT.

The genes are TRBV5-1 and TRBJ2-7, with D uncertain. The CDR3 sequence is 14 residues long. V was cut by 0 bases and J by 0 bases, with 7 bases left in between. Germline CDR1 SGHRS, CDR2 YFSETQ. CDR3 amino acids: CASSLGDRSYEQYF. Here the CDR3 DNA reads TGCGCCAGCAGCTTGGGCGATCGCTCCTACGAGCAGTACTTC.

This chain joins TRBV28 and TRBJ1-1; 7 nucleotides align to TRBD1. Germline CDR1 MDHEN, CDR2 SYDVKM. Trimming at V came to 4 bases and at J to 1 base, leaving 3 bases not matched to a gene. The CDR3 length is 14 residues. In DNA, the CDR3 is TGTGCCAGCAGTTCGGGGACAGCGAACACTGAAGCTTTCTTT. The encoded protein is CASSSGTANTEAFF.

V and J are TRBV27 and TRBJ1-1, with TRBD1 matching 10 bases. V was clipped by 1 base and J by 2 bases; unmatched bases: 10. The CDR3 length is 18 residues. Per the germline V gene, CDR1 is MNHEY and CDR2 is SMNVEV (reference sequence). The CDR3 nucleotides read TGTGCCAGCAGTTTATGGAGGAGGGGGACAGGGGTTAACACTGAAGCTTTCTTT. Protein sequence: CASSLWRRGTGVNTEAFF.

The chain links TRBV5-4 to TRBJ2-5, with 11 nucleotides matching TRBD2. The DNA end favors TRBJ2-7, so the J call may be wrong. Germline V gene data show CDR1 as SGHNT and CDR2 as YYREEE (reference sequence). This CDR3 has 15 amino acids. CDR3 in amino acids: CASSPLSGRAYEQYF. DNA of the CDR3: TGTGCCAGCAGCCCCCTTAGCGGGAGGGCATACGAGCAGTACTTC.

The chain couples TRBV9 to TRBJ2-3; D is perhaps TRBD2 (6 bases). Per germline, CDR1 SGDLS and CDR2 YYNGEE. The length of the CDR3 is 14 residues. The V and J ends lost 3 bases and 6 bases respectively, with 14 bases between them. CDR3: CASSAFGSGDTQYF. The CDR3, as DNA: TGTGCCAGCAGCGCCTTCGGGAGCGGGGATACGCAGTATTTT.

This rearrangement joins TRBV28 to TRBJ1-5; D uncertain. The CDR3 extends over 12 amino acids. Germline V lookup: CDR1 MDHEN, CDR2 SYDVKM. With 5 bases removed from V and 7 bases from J, the gap between germline ends came to 9 bases. The CDR3 nucleotides are TGTGCCAGCAGTCCCCTGAGACAGCCCCAGCATTTT. Amino acid sequence: CASSPLRQPQHF.

This clone came up once. J is TRBJ1-4 and V is TRBV9; D gene uncertain. The germline V gene encodes CDR1 SGDLS and CDR2 YYNGEE. CDR3 size: 15 residues. V lost 0 bases, J lost 2 bases, and 8 bases lay in between. The CDR3: CASSVAAGTNEKLFF. CDR3 bases: TGTGCCAGCAGCGTAGCCGCGGGGACTAATGAAAAACTGTTTTTT.

The V call is TRBV7-2, the J call TRBJ1-4; 9 nucleotides align to TRBD1. The CDR3 totals 15 residues. Germline trimming cut 5 bases from V and 6 bases from J; bases unmatched to any gene: 7. In germline, CDR1 is SGHTA, CDR2 FQGNSA. Here the CDR3 DNA reads TGTGCCAGCAGCGATCAGACAGGGGGTTATGAAAAACTGTTTTTT. This translates into CASSDQTGGYEKLFF.

This chain links TRBV18 with TRBJ2-7; the D gene is possibly TRBD1 (6 bases). The germline gives CDR1 KGHSH, CDR2 LQKENI. The CDR3 spans 16 residues. V was shortened by 1 base and J by 4 bases, with 17 bases between the two germline ends. This chain's CDR3 is CASSPQTGSVGYEQYF. In nucleotides, the CDR3 is TGTGCCAGCTCACCACAGACAGGAAGTGTGGGATACGAGCAGTACTTC.

The V and J genes are TRBV4-3 and TRBJ2-3; TRBD2 might be the D (6 bases). Germline CDR1 and CDR2: LGHNA and YSLEER. The CDR3 contains 16 residues. Between the trimmed V and J ends, which lost 0 bases and 1 base, there was a span of 11 bases. The CDR3 region has the DNA TGCGCCAGCAGCCAAGAGAGGCGGGGCGGCACAGATACGCAGTATTTT. Its translation is CASSQERRGGTDTQYF.

The rearrangement uses TRBV13 and TRBJ2-4, with 10 bases lining up with TRBD2. The J segment lost 0 bases and the V segment lost 4 bases, leaving 18 bases of the junction unmatched. Germline loops: CDR1 PRHDT, CDR2 FYEKMQ (reference sequence). The length of the CDR3 is 21 residues. Here the CDR3 reads CASSSTYERTSGTLAKNIQYF. CDR3 nucleotide sequence: TGTGCCAGCAGCTCCACTTATGAGAGGACTAGCGGAACGTTAGCCAAAAACATTCAGTACTTC.

The chain employs TRBV9 and TRBJ2-6, with 7 bases lining up with TRBD1. Germline CDR1 and CDR2: SGDLS and YYNGEE. CDR3 length equals 21 residues. J was trimmed by 4 bases and V by 1 base; bases with no gene match: 20. The CDR3 reads CASSVTDIWASEGAGANVLTF. As DNA, the CDR3 is TGTGCCAGCAGCGTAACTGATATATGGGCTAGTGAGGGGGCCGGGGCCAACGTCCTGACTTTC.

This clone was detected only a few times. V is TRBV6-6 and J is TRBJ2-7; 10 nucleotides align to TRBD2. CDR1 is MNHNY and CDR2 is SVGAGI in the germline V gene (reference sequence). V was pared by 6 bases and J by 2 bases, with 4 bases of the junction left unmatched. The CDR3 is 14 residues long. Written as DNA, the CDR3 is TGTGCCAGCAGGAGCGGACTAGCGGCCTACGAGCAGTACTTC. Amino acids: CASRSGLAAYEQYF.